This T cell receptor beta chain was documented in a study of T cells after yellow fever vaccination. Study observations and caveats: Faster peaking, at day 5 versus 15, marked a secondary response that was weaker. Subsequent to the booster, the majority of primary-vaccination clones reappeared (roughly 96% CD4, 85% to 90% CD8). Clonotype sharing between CD4 and CD8 compartments was small.

The CDR3 is made up of 13 amino acids. CDR1 and CDR2 (germline): DFQATT, SNEGSKA (reference sequence). Trimming at V came to 5 bases and at J to 4 bases, leaving 5 bases not matched to a gene. They built TCR cDNA with 5'RACE template switching, a step that put in a universal primer site and UMIs. TCRdb ran MiXCR on the 5' RACE reads and lists one entry per CDR3 protein. This sample yields about 350,000 distinct CDR3 sequences, of which 8% to 9.5% are seen a single time; 17% belongs to the top ten. This clonotype came up a few times. Its antigen is unidentified. The sample consisted of PBMCs, taken more than 40 days after the first yellow fever vaccination. The chain combines TRBV20-1 with TRBJ2-3, with 8 positions matching TRBD2. The source is a man between 18 and 29 years old who received the YFV17D yellow fever vaccine. The CDR3 region is CSAGLAGADTQYF. The DNA for the CDR3 is TGCAGTGCTGGACTAGCTGGCGCAGATACGCAGTATTTT.